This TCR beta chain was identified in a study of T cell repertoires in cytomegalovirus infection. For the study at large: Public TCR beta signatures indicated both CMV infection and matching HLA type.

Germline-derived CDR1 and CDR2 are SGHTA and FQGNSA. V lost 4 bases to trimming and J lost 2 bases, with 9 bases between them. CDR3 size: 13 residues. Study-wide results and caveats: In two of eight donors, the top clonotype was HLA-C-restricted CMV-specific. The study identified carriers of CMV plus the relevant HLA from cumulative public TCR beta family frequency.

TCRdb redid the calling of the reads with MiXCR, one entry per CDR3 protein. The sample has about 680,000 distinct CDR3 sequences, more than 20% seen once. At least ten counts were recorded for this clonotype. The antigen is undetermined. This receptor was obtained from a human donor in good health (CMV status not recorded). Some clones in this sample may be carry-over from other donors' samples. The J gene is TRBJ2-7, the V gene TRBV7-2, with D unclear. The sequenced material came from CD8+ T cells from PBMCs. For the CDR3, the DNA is TGTGCCAGCAGCTGGACCCAAACCTACGAGCAGTACTTC. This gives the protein CASSWTQTYEQYF.